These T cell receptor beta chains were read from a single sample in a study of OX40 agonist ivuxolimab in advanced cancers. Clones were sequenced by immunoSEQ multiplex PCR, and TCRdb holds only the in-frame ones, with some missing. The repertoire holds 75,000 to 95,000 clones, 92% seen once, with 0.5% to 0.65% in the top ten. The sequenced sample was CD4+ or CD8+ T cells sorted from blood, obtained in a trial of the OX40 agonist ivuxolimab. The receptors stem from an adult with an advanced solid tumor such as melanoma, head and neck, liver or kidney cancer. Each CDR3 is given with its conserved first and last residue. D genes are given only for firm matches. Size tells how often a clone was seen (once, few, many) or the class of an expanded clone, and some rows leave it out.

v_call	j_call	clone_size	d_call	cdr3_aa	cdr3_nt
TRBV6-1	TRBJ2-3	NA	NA	CASSESSGPPYF	TGTGCCAGCAGTGAATCCTCCGGACCTCCGTATTTT
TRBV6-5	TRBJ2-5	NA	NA	CASSARQGPTQYF	TGTGCCAGCAGTGCAAGGCAGGGGCCGACCCAGTACTTC
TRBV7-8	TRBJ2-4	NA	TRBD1	CASSLMGTGANIQYF	TGTGCCAGCAGCTTAATGGGGACAGGGGCCAACATTCAGTACTTC
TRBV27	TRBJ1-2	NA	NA	CASSFEGNYGYTF	TGTGCCAGCAGTTTCGAGGGCAACTATGGCTACACCTTC
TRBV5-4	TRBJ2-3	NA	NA	CASSLGGRGTDTQYF	TGTGCCAGCAGCTTGGGTGGTAGAGGCACAGATACGCAGTATTTT
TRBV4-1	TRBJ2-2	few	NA	CASSQEVGELFF	TGCGCCAGCAGCCAAGAGGTCGGGGAGCTGTTTTTT
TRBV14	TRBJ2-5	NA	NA	CASSVSETQYF	TGTGCCAGCAGCGTTAGTGAGACCCAGTACTTC
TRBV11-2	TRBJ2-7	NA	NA	CASSYPRGISYEQYF	TGTGCCAGCAGCTACCCACGCGGTATCTCCTACGAGCAGTACTTC
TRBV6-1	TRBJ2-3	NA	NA	CASSEANALRNTQYF	TGTGCCAGCAGTGAAGCAAACGCCCTCAGGAATACGCAGTATTTT
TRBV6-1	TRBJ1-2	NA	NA	CASSEGSYGYTF	TGTGCCAGCAGTGAGGGATCCTATGGCTACACCTTC
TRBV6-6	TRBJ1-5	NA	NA	CASNLDVVNQPQHF	TGTGCCAGCAATCTGGACGTGGTGAATCAGCCCCAGCATTTT
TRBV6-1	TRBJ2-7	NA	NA	CASSETIGSPYEQYF	TGTGCCAGCAGTGAAACAATCGGGAGCCCCTACGAGCAGTACTTC
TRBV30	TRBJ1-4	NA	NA	CAWSSGTNEKLFF	TGTGCCTGGAGTTCGGGAACTAATGAAAAACTGTTTTTT
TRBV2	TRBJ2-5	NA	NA	CASRNTAMETQYF	TGTGCCAGCAGAAATACTGCGATGGAGACCCAGTACTTC
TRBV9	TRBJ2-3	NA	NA	CASSLRPRGDTQYF	TGTGCCAGCAGCCTACGTCCGCGGGGAGATACGCAGTATTTT
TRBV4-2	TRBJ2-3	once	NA	CASSQAPGTASDTQYF	TGTGCCAGCAGCCAAGCTCCCGGGACCGCGTCAGATACGCAGTATTTT
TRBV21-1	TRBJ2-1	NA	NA	CASPHLRRRPRIYNEQFF	TGTGCCAGCCCTCATTTACGCCGCCGCCCCCGCATCTACAATGAGCAGTTCTTC
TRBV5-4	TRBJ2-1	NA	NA	CASRARSMDEQFF	TGTGCCAGCAGGGCCAGATCTATGGATGAGCAGTTCTTC
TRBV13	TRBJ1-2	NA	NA	CASSEQMFYGYTF	TGTGCCAGCAGCGAACAGATGTTCTATGGCTACACCTTC
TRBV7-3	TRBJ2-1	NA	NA	CASSSSLTTRNEQFF	TGTGCCAGCAGCTCCTCCTTAACCACTCGGAATGAGCAGTTCTTC
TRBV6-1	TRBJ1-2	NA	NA	CASSGFDHALNYGYTF	TGTGCCAGCAGTGGGTTCGACCATGCACTTAACTATGGCTACACCTTC
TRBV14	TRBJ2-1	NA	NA	CASSQGKGSRGTFF	TGTGCCAGCAGCCAAGGGAAAGGCTCACGGGGTACGTTCTTC
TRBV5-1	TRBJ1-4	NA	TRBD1	CASSARGTNEKLFF	TGCGCCAGCAGCGCCAGGGGGACCAATGAAAAACTGTTTTTT
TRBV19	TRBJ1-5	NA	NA	CASRSHLSNQPQHF	TGTGCCAGTAGAAGTCACTTAAGCAATCAGCCCCAGCATTTT
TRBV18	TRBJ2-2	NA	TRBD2	CASSPQTGTSGHTGELFF	TGTGCCAGCTCACCGCAGACCGGGACTAGCGGTCACACCGGGGAGCTGTTTTTT
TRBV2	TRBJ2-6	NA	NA	CASRTDSSGANVLTF	TGTGCCAGCAGGACAGACAGCTCTGGGGCCAACGTCCTGACTTTC
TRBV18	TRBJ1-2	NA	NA	CASSEGQLGSF	TGTGCCAGCTCGGAAGGACAACTTGGGAGCTTC
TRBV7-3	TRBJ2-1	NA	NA	CASSSDGSSYNEQFF	TGTGCCAGCAGCTCAGACGGAAGCTCCTACAATGAGCAGTTCTTC
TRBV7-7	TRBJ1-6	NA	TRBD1	CASSSPGQGDSPLHF	TGTGCTAGCAGCTCTCCGGGACAGGGAGATTCACCCCTCCACTTT
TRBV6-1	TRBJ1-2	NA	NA	CASSYTHGYTF	TGTGCCAGCAGTTATACCCATGGCTACACCTTC
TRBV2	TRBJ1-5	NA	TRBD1	CASRPLTGGDQPQHF	TGTGCCAGCAGGCCTTTGACAGGGGGAGATCAGCCCCAGCATTTT
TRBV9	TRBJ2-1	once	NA	CASSVSGWSSYNEQFF	TGTGCCAGCAGCGTATCGGGGTGGAGCTCCTACAATGAGCAGTTCTTC
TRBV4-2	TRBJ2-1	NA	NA	CASSQDTGSSYNEQFF	TGTGCCAGCAGCCAAGATACGGGGAGCTCCTACAATGAGCAGTTCTTC
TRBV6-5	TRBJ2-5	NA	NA	CASSYGAHETQYF	TGTGCCAGCAGTTACGGGGCTCATGAGACCCAGTACTTC
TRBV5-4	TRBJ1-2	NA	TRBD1	CASSLGGLPGGAGGYTF	TGTGCCAGCAGCTTGGGCGGGTTGCCAGGGGGCGCCGGTGGCTACACCTTC
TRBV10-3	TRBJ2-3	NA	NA	CAISESLDSRQYF	TGTGCCATCAGTGAGTCGTTGGATTCGAGGCAGTATTTT
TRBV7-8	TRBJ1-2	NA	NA	CASSLAIGSNYGYTF	TGTGCCAGCAGCTTAGCGATAGGTTCTAACTATGGCTACACCTTC
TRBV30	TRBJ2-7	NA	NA	CAWSVRRTRWQAAHEQYF	TGTGCCTGGAGTGTACGCCGGACGAGATGGCAGGCGGCCCACGAGCAGTACTTC
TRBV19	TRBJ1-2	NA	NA	CASSTDGSYGYTF	TGTGCCAGTAGCACGGACGGGTCCTATGGCTACACCTTC
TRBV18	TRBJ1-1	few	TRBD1	CASSQDPTGALTEAFF	TGTGCCAGCTCACAGGACCCAACAGGGGCGCTCACTGAAGCTTTCTTT
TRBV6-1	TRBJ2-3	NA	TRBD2	CASSHKSLAADTQYF	TGTGCCAGCAGTCACAAGTCGCTAGCGGCAGATACGCAGTATTTT
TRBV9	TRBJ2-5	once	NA	CASSGGPKGETQYF	TGTGCCAGCAGCGGCGGACCCAAGGGGGAGACCCAGTACTTC
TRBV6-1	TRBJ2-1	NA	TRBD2	CASSEAVAGGLGDEQFF	TGTGCCAGCAGTGAAGCAGTAGCGGGAGGGCTCGGCGATGAGCAGTTCTTC
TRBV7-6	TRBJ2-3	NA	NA	CASSLGAGGDTQYF	TGTGCCAGCAGCTTAGGGGCTGGGGGAGATACGCAGTATTTT
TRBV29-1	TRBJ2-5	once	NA	CSVGQSYQETQYF	TGCAGCGTCGGACAGTCGTACCAAGAGACCCAGTACTTC
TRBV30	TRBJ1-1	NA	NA	CAWRSNTEAFF	TGTGCCTGGAGGTCGAACACTGAAGCTTTCTTT
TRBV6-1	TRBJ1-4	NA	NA	CASSVGGASLNLGEKLFF	TGTGCCAGCAGTGTGGGCGGCGCATCCCTTAACTTAGGGGAAAAACTGTTTTTT
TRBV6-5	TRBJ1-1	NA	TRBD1	CASSYGQDVLNTEAFF	TGTGCCAGCAGTTACGGACAGGACGTTTTGAACACTGAAGCTTTCTTT
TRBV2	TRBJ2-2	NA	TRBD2	CATRLAGAGELFF	TGTGCCACGCGACTAGCGGGAGCCGGGGAGCTGTTTTTT
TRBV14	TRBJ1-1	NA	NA	CASSQDPAGLTEAFF	TGTGCCAGCAGCCAAGATCCCGCAGGGCTAACTGAAGCTTTCTTT
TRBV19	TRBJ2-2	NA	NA	CASRINTGELFF	TGTGCCAGTAGGATAAACACCGGGGAGCTGTTTTTT
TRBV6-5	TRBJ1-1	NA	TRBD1	CASSDRQGTRAFF	TGTGCCAGCAGTGATAGACAGGGAACGAGGGCTTTCTTT